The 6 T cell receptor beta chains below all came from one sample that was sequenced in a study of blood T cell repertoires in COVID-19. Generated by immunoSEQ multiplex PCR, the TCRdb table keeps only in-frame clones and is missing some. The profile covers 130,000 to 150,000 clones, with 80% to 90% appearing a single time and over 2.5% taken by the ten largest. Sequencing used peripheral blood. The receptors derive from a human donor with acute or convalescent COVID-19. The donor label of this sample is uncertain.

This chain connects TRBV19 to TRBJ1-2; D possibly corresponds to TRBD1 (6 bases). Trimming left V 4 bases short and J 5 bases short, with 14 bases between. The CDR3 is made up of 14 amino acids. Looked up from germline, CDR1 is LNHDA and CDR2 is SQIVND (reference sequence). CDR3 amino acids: CASSKESGQYGYTF. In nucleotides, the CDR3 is TGTGCCAGTAGTAAGGAATCGGGACAATATGGCTACACCTTC.

The CDR3 is CATSEIAASSYNEQFF. The CDR3 nucleotides are TGTGCCACCAGTGAGATAGCGGCGAGCTCCTACAATGAGCAGTTCTTC. The chain employs TRBV24-1 and TRBJ2-1, with a tentative D call TRBD2 (6 bases). CDR1 is KGHDR and CDR2 is SFDVKD in the germline V gene. There are 16 residues in the CDR3. V lost 4 bases and J lost 0, with 12 bases in between.

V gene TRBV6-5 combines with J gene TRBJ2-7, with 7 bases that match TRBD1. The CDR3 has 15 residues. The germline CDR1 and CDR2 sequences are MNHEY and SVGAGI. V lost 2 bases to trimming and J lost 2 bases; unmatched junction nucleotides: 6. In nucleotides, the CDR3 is TGTGCCAGCAGTTACGCCCGGGGACAGACCTACGAGCAGTACTTC. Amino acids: CASSYARGQTYEQYF.

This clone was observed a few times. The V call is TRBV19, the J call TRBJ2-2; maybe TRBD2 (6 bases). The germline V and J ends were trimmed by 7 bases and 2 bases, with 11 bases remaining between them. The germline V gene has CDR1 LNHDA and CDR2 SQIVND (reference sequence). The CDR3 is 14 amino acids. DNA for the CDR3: TGTGCCAGTATAAGGCGGGATAACACCGGGGAGCTGTTTTTT. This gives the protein CASIRRDNTGELFF.

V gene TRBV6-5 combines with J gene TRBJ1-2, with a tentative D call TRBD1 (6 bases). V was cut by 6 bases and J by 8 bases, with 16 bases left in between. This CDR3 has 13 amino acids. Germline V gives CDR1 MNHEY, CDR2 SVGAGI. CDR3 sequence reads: CASSVGGRDGYTF. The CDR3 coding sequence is TGTGCCAGCAGCGTGGGGGGGCGCGACGGCTACACCTTC.

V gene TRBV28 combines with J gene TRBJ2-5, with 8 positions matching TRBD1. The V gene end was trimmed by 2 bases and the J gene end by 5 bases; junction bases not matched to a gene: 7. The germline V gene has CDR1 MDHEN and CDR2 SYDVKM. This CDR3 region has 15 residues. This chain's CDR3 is CASSLGTTGEETQYF. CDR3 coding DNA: TGTGCCAGCAGTTTAGGGACGACAGGGGAGGAGACCCAGTACTTC. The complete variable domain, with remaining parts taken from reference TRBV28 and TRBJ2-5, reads DVKVTQSSRYLVKRTGEKVFLECVQDMDHENMFWYRQDPGLGLRLIYFSYDVKMKEKGDIPEGYSVSREKKERFSLILESASTNQTSMYLCASSLGTTGEETQYFGPGTRLLVL.